What follows describes a single T cell receptor beta chain. This sample was included in a study of blood T cell repertoires in COVID-19. Study details: The United States, Italy and Spain were the sources of the acute and convalescent COVID-19 samples. In each case, the material was cDNA or gDNA derived from T cells, B-cell-depleted T cells, or PBMCs.

The assay was immunoSEQ multiplex PCR, and TCRdb's table has in-frame clones only and misses some. The sample has about 120,000 clones, 87% seen once. The CDR3 loop spans 15 amino acids. Trimming pared 3 bases from V and 8 bases from J, leaving 18 bases between. Germline CDR1 SGHRS, CDR2 YFSETQ. The rearrangement joins TRBV5-1 to TRBJ1-3; D might be TRBD1 (5 bases). Sequencing was done on a sample of peripheral blood. The receptor comes from a woman in her 70s with acute or convalescent COVID-19. The CDR3 spells CASSSGQRNSDTIYF. CDR3 nucleotides: TGCGCCAGCAGCTCCGGACAACGGAATTCAGACACCATATATTTT.